This T cell receptor beta chain was sequenced during a study of blood T cell repertoires in COVID-19. Study background: Material from acute and convalescent COVID-19 was sourced from the United States, Italy and Spain.

The length of the CDR3 is 15 residues. With 9 bases clipped from V and 6 bases from J, the junction kept 14 bases outside the gene matches. Germline CDR1 reads LNHDA; CDR2 reads SQIVND (reference sequence). The authors' processing: Quantification of nucleated cells was approximated via reference gene primer amplification. Using immunoSEQ multiplex PCR, the repertoire was profiled, and TCRdb retains in-frame clones only, with some absent. That table is the source of V, J and clone size, and D and trimming were worked out from the DNA. The sample consists of roughly 80,000 clones, 88% of them appearing once.

The TCR comes from a human donor in a cohort sampled during active COVID-19. Sequencing used peripheral blood. The chain uses TRBV19 and TRBJ2-4; TRBD2 agrees at 7 bases. The CDR3 loop reads CASTADRGVGNIQYF. CDR3 coding DNA: TGTGCCAGCACGGCTGACCGGGGGGTTGGAAACATTCAGTACTTC.